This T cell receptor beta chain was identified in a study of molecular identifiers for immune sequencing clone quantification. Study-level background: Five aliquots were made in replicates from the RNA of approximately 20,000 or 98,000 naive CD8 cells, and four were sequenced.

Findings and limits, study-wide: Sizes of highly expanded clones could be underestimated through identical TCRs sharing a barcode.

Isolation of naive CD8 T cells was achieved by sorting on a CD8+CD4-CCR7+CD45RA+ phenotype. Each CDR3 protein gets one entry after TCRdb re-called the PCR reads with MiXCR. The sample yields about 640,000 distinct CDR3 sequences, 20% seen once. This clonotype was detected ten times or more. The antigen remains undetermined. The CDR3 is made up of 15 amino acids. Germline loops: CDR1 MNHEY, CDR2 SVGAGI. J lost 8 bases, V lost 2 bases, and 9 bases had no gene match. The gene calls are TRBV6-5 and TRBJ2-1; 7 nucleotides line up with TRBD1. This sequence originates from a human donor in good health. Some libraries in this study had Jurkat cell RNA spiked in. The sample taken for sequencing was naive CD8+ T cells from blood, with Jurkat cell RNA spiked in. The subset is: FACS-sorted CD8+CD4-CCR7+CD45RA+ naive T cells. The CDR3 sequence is CASSYIQGVSDEQFF. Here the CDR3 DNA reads TGTGCCAGCAGTTACATTCAGGGGGTGTCTGATGAGCAGTTCTTC.